This T cell receptor (beta chain) was identified in a study of cytomegalovirus exposure and HLA in healthy donors. The study's findings and limits: Looking again later, the authors saw that most CMV-associated TCR beta chains seemed HLA-restricted.

Note on this clone: Its specificity is unknown.

The CDR3 length is 13 residues. Germline loops: CDR1 MNHNS, CDR2 SASEGT. Trimming removed 2 bases from V and 9 bases from J, with 8 bases in between. Both 60 Vbeta primers and 13 Jbeta primers went into the PCR. TCRdb keeps only in-frame clones here, not all; method: immunoSEQ multiplex PCR. The profile covers 80,000 to 100,000 clones, with around 80% appearing a single time and about 7.3% taken by the ten largest. The receptor was isolated from a man aged 25-40 years in good health and CMV-seronegative. The chain carries TRBV6-1 and TRBJ1-6; D not certain. Sequences were obtained from PBMCs. CDR3 nucleotides: TGTGCCAGCAGTGAATATCCGGGTTCACCCCTCCACTTT. Its protein product is CASSEYPGSPLHF.